A single sample is the source of the 31 T cell receptor beta chains below, sequenced in a study of PD-1 blockade in classical Hodgkin lymphoma. Time point meaning: cycle 4 day 1 (C4D1), after more than five weeks of nivolumab. Every one of the patients relapsed after autologous stem cell transplantation (brentuximab vedotin exposure was variable). The data were produced by immunoSEQ multiplex PCR, yet TCRdb's version contains in-frame clones alone and is incomplete. Counted here are about 32,000 clones, 81% occurring once; the ten biggest clones make up 17%. Sample: peripheral blood mononuclear cells (PBMCs), taken before the fourth cycle of nivolumab. The receptors shown here come from a human donor with classical Hodgkin lymphoma.

The CDR3 nucleotides read TGTGCAAGTCGCTTTAGGATACCCAAAAACATTCAGTACTTC. It is translated as CASRFRIPKNIQYF. This chain joins TRBV12-2 and TRBJ2-4. TRBV12-2 is noted as a pseudogene. The CDR3 length is 14 residues.

The V call is TRBV6-1, the J call TRBJ1-2; no clear D gene. With 4 bases removed from V and 0 bases from J, the gap between germline ends came to 6 bases. The CDR3 spans 13 residues. Per the germline V gene, CDR1 is MNHNS and CDR2 is SASEGT. DNA for the CDR3: TGTGCCAGCAGTGCGGGCCCTAACTATGGCTACACCTTC. Translated, it gives CASSAGPNYGYTF.

The rearrangement uses TRBV5-4 and TRBJ2-7, with 12 bases lining up with TRBD2. V lost 6 bases and J lost 3; bases outside the gene matches: 4. CDR3 size: 14 residues. Germline CDR1 reads SGHNT; CDR2 reads YYREEE (reference sequence). The CDR3 region is CASKTSGGNYEQYF. In nucleotides, the CDR3 is TGTGCCAGCAAGACTAGCGGGGGAAACTACGAGCAGTACTTC.

The chain employs TRBV5-5 and TRBJ2-1, with 10 bases lining up with TRBD2. V was pared by 2 bases and J by 0 bases, with 11 bases of the junction left unmatched. The CDR3 has 19 amino acids. Germline-derived CDR1 and CDR2 are SGHKS and YYEKEE (reference sequence). CDR3 region: CASSFAPGLAYSSYNEQFF. CDR3 bases: TGTGCCAGCAGCTTCGCCCCGGGACTAGCGTATAGCTCCTACAATGAGCAGTTCTTC.

The chain uses TRBV6-5 and TRBJ1-2, with a tentative D call TRBD1 (6 bases). Trimming stripped 7 bases from V and 3 bases from J, with 12 bases between. The germline V gene has CDR1 MNHEY and CDR2 SVGAGI. The CDR3 spans 13 residues. CDR3 protein: CASNRAGDYGYTF. The CDR3 DNA is TGTGCCAGCAACAGGGCGGGAGACTATGGCTACACCTTC.

The chain couples TRBV12-2 to TRBJ1-5. TRBV12-2 is noted as a pseudogene. This CDR3 is built from 19 residues. The CDR3 protein is CASRPLNTTYAPHNQPQHF. As DNA, the CDR3 is TGTGCAAGTCGCCCTCTTAACACTACCTACGCCCCACACAATCAGCCCCAGCATTTT.

This chain links TRBV14 with TRBJ2-2; no reliable D call. Per germline, CDR1 SGHDN and CDR2 FVKESK. CDR3 length equals 13 residues. Trimming removed 1 base at V and 7 bases at J, with 7 bases between. CDR3 sequence (DNA): TGTGCCAGCAGCCAAGCGTTGGTCGGGGAGCTGTTTTTT. Translated: CASSQALVGELFF.

V is TRBV27 and J is TRBJ2-7, with 11 nucleotides matching TRBD2. V gave up 6 bases and J gave up 2 bases; unmatched junction bases: 6. Per the germline V gene, CDR1 is MNHEY and CDR2 is SMNVEV (reference sequence). The CDR3 covers 15 residues. For the CDR3, the DNA is TGTGCCAGCAGATTAGCGGGAGGGACGACCTACGAGCAGTACTTC. Amino acid sequence: CASRLAGGTTYEQYF.

The chain links TRBV7-9 to TRBJ2-5, with D unclear. V lost 5 bases and J lost 4, with 17 bases in between. Germline V lookup: CDR1 SEHNR, CDR2 FQNEAQ (reference sequence). The CDR3 contains 15 residues. This CDR3 is CASSNFFPGRETQYF. CDR3 nucleotides: TGTGCCAGCAGCAATTTTTTTCCGGGCCGAGAGACCCAGTACTTC.

The J gene is TRBJ2-1, the V gene TRBV15; TRBD1 aligns across 8 bases. The CDR3 loop spans 16 amino acids. Germline V gene lookup returns CDR1 LNHNV and CDR2 YYDKDF (reference sequence). Losses at the gene ends were 3 bases for V and 2 bases for J; bases not matched to a gene: 6. The CDR3 is CATSRIRQGPYNEQFF. CDR3 sequence (DNA): TGTGCCACCAGCAGGATCCGACAGGGGCCCTACAATGAGCAGTTCTTC.

The chain couples TRBV10-3 to TRBJ2-7; tentatively, D is TRBD1 (6 bases). This CDR3 is 14 amino acids long. Germline CDR1 ENHRY, CDR2 SYGVKD. The germline V and J ends were trimmed by 4 bases and 0 bases, with 10 bases remaining between them. CDR3 nucleotide sequence: TGTGCCATCAGTGGGGGGCGAGGCTCCTACGAGCAGTACTTC. Protein sequence: CAISGGRGSYEQYF.

In nucleotides, the CDR3 is TGTGCCAGCAGCCCCCCGGATCACAATGAGCAGTTCTTC. Residues: CASSPPDHNEQFF. This sequence joins TRBV5-4 and TRBJ2-1; D remains ambiguous. The CDR3 is 13 residues long. The germline V gene encodes CDR1 SGHNT and CDR2 YYREEE (reference sequence). V gave up 4 bases and J gave up 5 bases, with 10 bases separating them.

J is TRBJ1-5 and V is TRBV28; D gene ambiguous. Germline V gene sequence: CDR1 MDHEN, CDR2 SYDVKM. Trimming shortened V by 6 bases and J by 5 bases, and 11 bases separated the two germline ends. The CDR3 totals 13 residues. This chain's CDR3 is CASSSPRHQPQHF. The CDR3 DNA reads TGTGCCAGCAGCTCACCCCGGCATCAGCCCCAGCATTTT. Filled out from reference TRBV28 and TRBJ1-5, the complete variable domain reads DVKVTQSSRYLVKRTGEKVFLECVQDMDHENMFWYRQDPGLGLRLIYFSYDVKMKEKGDIPEGYSVSREKKERFSLILESASTNQTSMYLCASSSPRHQPQHFGDGTRLSIL.

This chain's CDR3 is CAVSDGSGTDTQYF. In DNA form, the CDR3 reads TGTGCCGTTTCAGACGGGAGCGGCACAGATACGCAGTATTTT. The chain carries TRBV19 and TRBJ2-3, with D possibly being TRBD2 (6 bases). Germline CDR1 reads LNHDA; CDR2 reads SQIVND (reference sequence). V lost 11 bases, J lost 1 base, and 16 bases lay in between. The CDR3 length is 14 residues.

The chain couples TRBV10-3 to TRBJ2-5; tentatively, D is TRBD2 (7 bases). This CDR3 is 16 amino acids long. The germline V gene encodes CDR1 ENHRY and CDR2 SYGVKD. The germline V and J ends were trimmed by 5 bases and 4 bases, with 20 bases remaining between them. CDR3 region: CAISPGPNREGETQYF. CDR3 nucleotides: TGTGCCATCAGTCCAGGGCCAAACAGGGAGGGAGAGACCCAGTACTTC.

The CDR3 DNA sequence: TGTGCCAGTAAGTGGTCCCAGGGGGCCACCGGGGAGCTGTTTTTT. Its translation: CASKWSQGATGELFF. This chain uses TRBV19 with TRBJ2-2, with 8 bases matching TRBD1. The CDR3 length is 15 residues. In germline, CDR1 is LNHDA, CDR2 SQIVND (reference sequence). With 7 bases clipped from V and 4 bases from J, the junction kept 8 bases outside the gene matches.

The chain uses TRBV6-1 and TRBJ1-4; D is unresolved. The ends were cut back, 0 bases at V and 2 bases at J, with 13 bases in the middle. The CDR3 contains 17 residues. The germline CDR1 and CDR2 sequences are MNHNS and SASEGT. CDR3 bases: TGTGCCAGCAGTGAAGCGCTTCTGGGTCGGACTAATGAAAAACTGTTTTTT. Translating it yields CASSEALLGRTNEKLFF.

About this clone: A much larger clonotype is one base distant, so this may be a read error. The chain employs TRBV29-1 and TRBJ2-1; 8 bases are shared with TRBD2. Germline CDR1 and CDR2: SQVTM and ANQGSEA. With 8 bases clipped from V and 0 bases from J, the junction kept 12 bases outside the gene matches. The CDR3 has 16 amino acids. For the CDR3, the DNA is TGCAGCATAGAAGACCCCGGGACTAGCTCCTACAATGAGCAGTTCTTC. Translation: CSIEDPGTSSYNEQFF.

On this clone itself: A junction end diverges from the germline sequence, so it may reflect a read error. This rearrangement joins TRBV9 to TRBJ1-2, with 7 bases aligning to TRBD1. The CDR3 runs to 14 residues. Germline V gene sequence: CDR1 SGDLS, CDR2 YYNGEE. The CDR3 DNA is TGTGCCAGCAGCGTAGACCCCTCCCCCGGGACAGTGAGCTTC. Its translation is CASSVDPSPGTVSF.

The J gene is TRBJ2-1, the V gene TRBV10-3; D is possibly TRBD1 (5 bases). The CDR3 sequence is 17 residues long. Germline values: CDR1 ENHRY, CDR2 SYGVKD. V was pared by 3 bases and J by 9 bases, with 24 bases between. The CDR3 here is CAISDGSGWVDTGEQFF. CDR3 sequence (DNA): TGTGCCATCAGTGATGGGTCAGGGTGGGTGGACACGGGTGAGCAGTTCTTC.

The chain is built from TRBV25-1 and TRBJ2-7; no reliable D call. V lost 4 bases to trimming and J lost 3 bases, with 1 base between them. This CDR3 contains 10 residues. Germline assignment: CDR1 MGHDK and CDR2 SYGVNS. Written as DNA, the CDR3 is TGTGCCAGCAGTGGCTACGAGCAGTACTTC. It specifies CASSGYEQYF.

The V call is TRBV5-8, the J call TRBJ2-7; 9 bases align to TRBD1. V was clipped by 4 bases and J by 2 bases; unmatched bases: 7. The CDR3 runs 15 residues. CDR1 is SGHTS and CDR2 is YDEGEE in the germline V gene. CDR3 bases: TGTGCCAGCAGCGGGGACAGGGAAGGACCCTACGAGCAGTACTTC. Translation gives CASSGDREGPYEQYF. Supplemented by reference TRBV5-8 and TRBJ2-7, the full variable domain reads EAGVTQSPTHLIKTRGQQATLRCSPISGHTSVYWYQQALGLGLQFLLWYDEGEERNRGNFPPRFSGRQFPNYSSELNVNALELEDSALYLCASSGDREGPYEQYFGPGTRLTVT.

This chain joins TRBV6-5 and TRBJ1-3; 8 bases map to TRBD1. CDR3 length: 16 amino acids. Germline V lookup: CDR1 MNHEY, CDR2 SVGAGI. The J segment lost 0 bases and the V segment lost 2 bases, leaving 3 bases of the junction unmatched. CDR3 protein: CASSYGTGVSGNTIYF. The CDR3 DNA reads TGTGCCAGCAGTTACGGGACAGGAGTCTCTGGAAACACCATATATTTT.

The chain has TRBV25-1 and TRBJ1-6; no clear D. Trimming cost V 6 bases and J 9 bases, with 15 bases left between them. The CDR3 loop spans 14 amino acids. Looked up from germline, CDR1 is MGHDK and CDR2 is SYGVNS. The CDR3 nucleotides read TGTGCCAGCAGCCTACTCTGGAGTGGTTCACCCCTCCACTTT. Translation: CASSLLWSGSPLHF. The complete variable domain, with remaining parts taken from reference TRBV25-1 and TRBJ1-6, reads EADIYQTPRYLVIGTGKKITLECSQTMGHDKMYWYQQDPGMELHLIHYSYGVNSTEKGDLSSESTVSRIRTEHFPLTLESARPSHTSQYLCASSLLWSGSPLHFGNGTRLTVT.

The rearrangement joins TRBV6-5 to TRBJ2-5; TRBD1 agrees at 8 bases. Trimming at V came to 6 bases and at J to 13 bases, leaving 13 bases not matched to a gene. This CDR3 spans 13 amino acids. Germline CDR1 is MNHEY and CDR2 is SVGAGI. The CDR3 nucleotides read TGTGCCAGCAGACCAGGGACAGGAGGCCGCCGGTACTTC. This gives the protein CASRPGTGGRRYF.

The CDR3 bases are TGTGCCAGCAGTCCACTGACAGGGGGACAGCCCCAGCATTTT. Protein: CASSPLTGGQPQHF. The rearrangement uses TRBV28 and TRBJ1-5; 9 nucleotides agree with TRBD1. J gave up 7 bases and V 5 bases, and 6 bases lay outside the gene matches. CDR1 is MDHEN, CDR2 SYDVKM, per germline. CDR3 size: 14 residues. The full variable domain, rest sourced from reference TRBV28 and TRBJ1-5, is DVKVTQSSRYLVKRTGEKVFLECVQDMDHENMFWYRQDPGLGLRLIYFSYDVKMKEKGDIPEGYSVSREKKERFSLILESASTNQTSMYLCASSPLTGGQPQHFGDGTRLSIL.

V gene TRBV19 combines with J gene TRBJ2-7, with 7 bases identical to TRBD1. There are 13 residues in the CDR3. The V gene end was trimmed by 3 bases and the J gene end by 7 bases; junction bases not matched to a gene: 6. Germline CDR1 reads LNHDA; CDR2 reads SQIVND (reference sequence). The CDR3 loop reads CASSIWSGGEQYV. CDR3 DNA sequence: TGTGCCAGTAGTATTTGGTCAGGGGGTGAGCAGTACGTC.

The CDR3 bases are TGTGCCAGCAGTGGCAGGGGAACCCGAGGATATGGCTACACCTTC. Translating gives CASSGRGTRGYGYTF. This chain links TRBV2 with TRBJ1-2, with a weak D call TRBD1 (6 bases). V was shortened by 4 bases and J by 5 bases, with 17 bases between the two germline ends. Germline values: CDR1 SNHLY, CDR2 FYNNEI. The CDR3 is 15 amino acids. Complete variable domain (other parts from reference TRBV2 and TRBJ1-2): EPEVTQTPSHQVTQMGQEVILRCVPISNHLYFYWYRQILGQKVEFLVSFYNNEISEKSEIFDDQFSVERPDGSNFTLKIRSTKLEDSAMYFCASSGRGTRGYGYTFGSGTRLTVV.

The CDR3: CASSGGDRAWADTQYF. The DNA of the CDR3 is TGTGCCAGCAGCGGGGGGGACAGGGCATGGGCAGATACGCAGTATTTT. The V call is TRBV9, the J call TRBJ2-3; 9 bases align to TRBD1. The CDR3 contains 16 residues. V dropped 3 bases and J dropped 4; count of bases not matched to a gene: 9. Per germline, CDR1 SGDLS and CDR2 YYNGEE.

The sample holds one count of this clone. Sequence at one end of the junction differs from germline and may be a read error. V and J are TRBV6-1 and TRBJ2-3, with D maybe TRBD1 (6 bases). CDR1 is MNHNS, CDR2 SASEGT, per germline. CDR3 length: 14 amino acids. The CDR3, as DNA: TGTACCAGCCAACCGGGACACGCCACAGATACGCAGTATTTT. This translates into CTSQPGHATDTQYF.

This clone came up once. The chain is built from TRBV7-8 and TRBJ2-5; D unresolved. CDR1 is SGHVS and CDR2 is FQNEAQ in the germline V gene. V was trimmed by 2 bases and J by 5 bases, leaving 9 bases between them. The CDR3 covers 13 residues. CDR3 protein: CASSLSPPETQYF. CDR3 sequence (DNA): TGTGCCAGCAGCTTATCCCCGCCGGAGACCCAGTACTTC. Full variable domain (remainder filled in from reference TRBV7-8 and TRBJ2-5): GAGVSQSPRYKVAKRGQDVALRCDPISGHVSLFWYQQALGQGPEFLTYFQNEAQLDKSGLPSDRFFAERPEGSVSTLKIQRTQQEDSAVYLCASSLSPPETQYFGPGTRLLVL.